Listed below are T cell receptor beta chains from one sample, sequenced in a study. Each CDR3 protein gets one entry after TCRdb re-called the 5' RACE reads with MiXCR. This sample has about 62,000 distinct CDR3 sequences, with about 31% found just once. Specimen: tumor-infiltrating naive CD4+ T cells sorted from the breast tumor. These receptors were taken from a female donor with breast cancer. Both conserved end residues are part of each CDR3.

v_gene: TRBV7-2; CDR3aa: CASSFREFSYEQYF
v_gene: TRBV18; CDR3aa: CASSPTDGGLYGYTF
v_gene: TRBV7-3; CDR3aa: CASSSILGGTGELFF
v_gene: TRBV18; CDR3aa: CASSPPLGGTDTQYF
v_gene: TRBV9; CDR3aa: CASSVVAGVGDTQYF
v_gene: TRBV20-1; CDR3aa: CSAREDRGRADTQYF
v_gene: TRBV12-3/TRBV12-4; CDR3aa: CASTIDRSFSGNTIYF
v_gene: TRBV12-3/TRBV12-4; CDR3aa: CASSWRDSTDTQYF
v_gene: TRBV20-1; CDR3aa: CSARHRELPDTQYF
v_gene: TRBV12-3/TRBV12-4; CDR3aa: CASSFLDIKSPLHF
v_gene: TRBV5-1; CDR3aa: CASTPSPGNYGYTF
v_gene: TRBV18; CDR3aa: CASSPQGPEAFF
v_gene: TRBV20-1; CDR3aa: CSARVPGQGPYEQYF
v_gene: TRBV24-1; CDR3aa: CATSVVDRGGNQPQHF
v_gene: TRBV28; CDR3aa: CASYRTGEETQYF
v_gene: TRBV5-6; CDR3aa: CASSFTDTRLGDTQYF
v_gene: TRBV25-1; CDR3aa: CASSARPGTFGGSNEQFF
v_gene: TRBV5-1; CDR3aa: CASSLVLRTGMLNTQYF